The 8 T cell receptor beta chains presented below share a single source sample, sequenced in a study of T cell changes during pregnancy in multiple sclerosis. TCRdb's copy holds only in-frame clones and misses some; the assay was immunoSEQ multiplex PCR. This sample yields tens of thousands of clones, of which over 75% are seen a single time; roughly 0.85% belongs to the top ten. The source was peripheral blood, collected before pregnancy. The receptors were gathered from a female donor with multiple sclerosis, enrolled in a pregnancy study.

This clone was recorded only once. Written as DNA, the CDR3 is TGTGCCAGCAGCATCTTAGCGGGGGTTTCCACAGATACGCAGTATTTT. It translates to CASSILAGVSTDTQYF. The chain recombines TRBV11-1 with TRBJ2-3; 9 positions agree with TRBD2. V was pared by 5 bases and J by 2 bases, with 8 bases of the junction left unmatched. The CDR3 is 16 amino acids. The germline V gene encodes CDR1 SGHAT and CDR2 FQDESV (reference sequence).

J is TRBJ1-3 and V is TRBV7-2; TRBD1 matches at 9 bases. CDR1 is SGHTA, CDR2 FQGNSA, per germline. CDR3 length: 17 amino acids. Losses at the gene ends were 4 bases for V and 4 bases for J; bases not matched to a gene: 11. Here the CDR3 reads CASSSQPGTGRGNTIYF. The CDR3 nucleotides are TGTGCCAGCAGCTCCCAACCGGGGACAGGGAGAGGAAACACCATATATTTT.

The chain joins TRBV7-2 to TRBJ1-1, with TRBD1 as a possible D gene (6 bases). CDR3 length equals 14 residues. Germline CDR1 reads SGHTA; CDR2 reads FQGNSA. The V gene lost 6 bases and the J gene lost 3 bases, with 14 bases spanning the gap. In nucleotides, the CDR3 is TGTGCCAGCAGGCTTGGACAGTTGTACACTGAAGCTTTCTTT. Translation gives CASRLGQLYTEAFF.

V gene TRBV5-4 combines with J gene TRBJ2-7; the D gene is possibly TRBD2 (6 bases). This CDR3 comprises 14 residues. Germline V CDR1 and CDR2: SGHNT, YYREEE (reference sequence). V lost 2 bases to trimming and J lost 0 bases, with 9 bases between them. DNA for the CDR3: TGTGCCAGCAGCTTTGGGGGGAGCTCCTACGAGCAGTACTTC. It specifies CASSFGGSSYEQYF. Based on the CDR3 plus reference TRBV5-4 and TRBJ2-7, the full variable domain is ETGVTQSPTHLIKTRGQQVTLRCSSQSGHNTVSWYQQALGQGPQFIFQYYREEENGRGNFPPRFSGLQFPNYSSELNVNALELDDSALYLCASSFGGSSYEQYFGPGTRLTVT.

This chain uses TRBV6-1 with TRBJ2-7; 10 positions match TRBD1. The CDR3 length is 15 residues. Germline CDR1 and CDR2: MNHNS and SASEGT. The junction had 9 bases not matched to a gene; V was cut back by 4 bases and J by 6 bases. The CDR3 here is CASSVPDRGQFEQYF. CDR3 sequence (DNA): TGTGCCAGCAGTGTGCCAGACAGGGGGCAATTCGAGCAGTACTTC.

The chain has TRBV6-6 and TRBJ1-1, with 9 bases aligning to TRBD1. Germline V gene lookup returns CDR1 MNHNY and CDR2 SVGAGI (reference sequence). V lost 5 bases, J lost 4 bases, and 5 bases stayed unmatched. This CDR3 comprises 14 residues. CDR3 sequence: CASSAKTGGTEAFF. The CDR3 DNA sequence: TGTGCCAGCAGTGCAAAGACAGGGGGCACTGAAGCTTTCTTT.

The rearrangement links TRBV5-1 to TRBJ2-7, with D possibly matching TRBD1 (5 bases). Germline CDR1 reads SGHRS; CDR2 reads YFSETQ. V shed 0 bases and J shed 2 bases, with 9 bases lying between them. This CDR3 is 14 amino acids long. The CDR3, as DNA: TGCGCCAGCAGCTTGGTTCAGGGCCCCTACGAGCAGTACTTC. Protein product: CASSLVQGPYEQYF.

The rearrangement joins TRBV19 to TRBJ1-6, with 10 bases aligning to TRBD1. Germline V gene data show CDR1 as LNHDA and CDR2 as SQIVND (reference sequence). The J segment lost 8 bases and the V segment lost 6 bases, leaving 10 bases of the junction unmatched. The CDR3 has 16 amino acids. This CDR3 is CASSRDRGFGYSPLHF. Written as DNA, the CDR3 is TGTGCCAGTAGCCGGGACAGGGGATTTGGTTATTCACCCCTCCACTTT.